Sequencing of this T cell receptor (beta chain) was carried out in a study of CD4 T cells in relation to SARS-CoV-2 and coronaviruses. As for the study in general: Of the patients, about 8 were male, a few female, two Hispanic. The HLA restriction of the shared crossreactive spike epitopes was mapped.

The table lists this clone with a count of one. Its antigen is as yet unknown. The protocol was immunoSEQ multiplex PCR, while the TCRdb copy is restricted to in-frame clones and leaves out a portion. The sample holds under 50,000 clones, roughly 88% seen once. Study conclusions and caveats: Each donor contributed either pre-pandemic or post-infection samples, not both. Monoreactive clones expanded significantly more to SARS-CoV-2 than crossreactive clones did.

V was pared by 6 bases and J by 3 bases, with 9 bases of the junction left unmatched. CDR1 and CDR2 from the germline V gene are SGDLS and YYNGEE. The CDR3 runs to 15 residues. The clonotype was recovered from an adult with COVID-19. What was sequenced was memory CD4+ T cells from PBMCs. The chain joins TRBV9 to TRBJ2-3; 8 bases agree with TRBD2. The DNA of the CDR3 is TGTGCCAGCAACCGCCGGGGGGGGGCGACAGATACGCAGTATTTT. It translates to CASNRRGGATDTQYF.